This T cell receptor (beta chain) originates from a study of response to subunit inactivated influenza vaccine. TCRdb reprocessed the RT-PCR reads with MiXCR, giving one entry per CDR3 protein. The data hold around 200,000 distinct CDR3 sequences, with around 9% observed a single time. This clonotype was counted a few times. From germline, CDR1 is LGHDT and CDR2 YNNKEL (reference sequence). Trimming cost V 5 bases and J 2 bases; bases outside gene matches: 5. This CDR3 is built from 15 residues. This clonotype originated in a man in his fifties or sixties who received an inactivated influenza vaccine. Sample: non-naive T cells sorted from PBMCs, taken on the day of vaccination. The chain has TRBV3-1 and TRBJ1-5; TRBD1 aligns across 8 bases. CDR3 in amino acids: CASSAQGAGNQPQHF. The CDR3 DNA reads TGTGCCAGCAGCGCGCAGGGGGCTGGCAATCAGCCCCAGCATTTT.